The entry below describes one T cell receptor (beta chain). The data stem from a study of blood T cell repertoires in COVID-19. Study details: Acute and convalescent COVID-19 specimens originated in the United States, Italy and Spain. Sources were T cells, B-cell-depleted T cells, or PBMCs; the material itself was cDNA or gDNA.

Germline V gene lookup returns CDR1 LGHDT and CDR2 YNNKEL (reference sequence). The CDR3 sequence is 14 residues long. V lost 6 bases, J lost 4 bases, and 14 bases lay in between. Original analysis: Nucleated cell counts were estimated from reference gene primer amplification. The table came from immunoSEQ multiplex PCR; TCRdb's copy has only in-frame clones and leaves some out. That table supplies the V and J calls and clone size; D and trimming were determined from the DNA. Of roughly 300,000 clones in the sample, approximately 87% were seen once. The V and J genes are TRBV3-1 (or the pseudogene TRBV3-2) and TRBJ2-3, with D perhaps matching TRBD2 (7 bases). This clonotype originated in a woman in her 40s who had recovered from COVID-19. Material for sequencing was peripheral blood. The CDR3 nucleotides read TGTGCCAGCAGTCCTTCCGGGGGGCCAGATACGCAGTATTTT. It encodes CASSPSGGPDTQYF.